The entry below describes one T cell receptor beta chain. Its antigen has not been determined. No base-level quality is on record; no much larger clone is a single base apart. Library method: the immunoSEQ multiplex PCR assay. Rearranged TCR beta chain sequences were amplified with the hsTCRB Kit following the manufacturer's protocol. TCRB libraries were sequenced on an Illumina MiSeq. The original pipeline was this. The proprietary platform of the kit vendor was used for demultiplexing, trimming and gene mapping. The table comes from immuneACCESS by way of TCRdb, which keeps in-frame sequences with V and J called. Part of the clones is missing from these tables; in studies checked, under half for an unresolved V gene and the rest for unknown reasons. Clone size and V and J calls were adopted from that table, with D and trimming inferred from the DNA. The sample includes over 75,000 clones, with over 75% observed a single time. The ten top clones hold approximately 5.6% of the sample.

The germline V gene (reference sequence) yields GTSNPN for CDR1 and SVGIG for CDR2. Clipping removes 3 bases from V and 2 bases from J, with 6 as the unmatched junction base count. The CDR3 holds 15 amino acids from the cysteine to the phenylalanine. CDR3 DNA only is kept here, 45 bases in frame from base 1. The meaning of the sample's time point label: week 47, end of study. Each vaccine dose, consisting of 300 ug of a 20-mer mutant IDH1 peptide in Montanide, was administered subcutaneously with topical imiquimod. Patients were given eight vaccinations, in weeks 1, 3, 5, 7, 11, 15, 19 and 23, which matched visits V03 through V10. Donors had newly diagnosed WHO grade 3 or 4 IDH1-mutant astrocytomas with loss of nuclear ATRX. The samples were drawn from NOA16, a multicentre, single-arm, open-label phase I trial in Germany that tested a mutant IDH1 peptide vaccine in humans for the first time. Genomic DNA for TCRB sequencing was extracted from EDTA blood using the DNeasy Blood and Tissue Kit.

This sample stems from a study of a mutant IDH1 vaccine in newly diagnosed glioma (dated by TCRdb to the early 2020s). About the study as a whole: Vaccination began 4-6 weeks after radiotherapy alone, or alongside temozolomide cycles in the chemotherapy-containing groups. Peripheral blood was drawn at six visits: V03 (baseline), V05, V07, V10, V12 and V13. Of the roughly 34 treated patients, approximately 62% were male and approximately 40% were female, and a mean age of roughly 37 years was recorded. The week-35 safety follow-up was designated visit V12, and the week-47 end of study was designated visit V13. Longitudinal TCRB deep sequencing was performed for about two dozen treated patients wherever samples were available for exploratory analyses. Prior to enrollment, patients had been given standard therapy consisting of radiotherapy alone, temozolomide alone, or radiochemotherapy with temozolomide, with the combination given to most patients.

Overall study results and their limits: Availability determined which PBMC samples were chosen for TCRB deep sequencing. Immune responses induced by the vaccine were seen in roughly 95% of patients across multiple MHC alleles. Pseudoprogression appeared unrelated to alterations in the top peripheral T cell clonotypes detected by TCRB sequencing. According to the authors, sample limitations meant that analyses of patient blood samples could not be reproduced.

This TCR came from a man aged 40-55 years with glioma. The starting material was PBMCs, obtained from a glioma patient whose treatment included an IDH1 peptide vaccine. The chain links TRBV30 with TRBJ2-3, with 9 bases matching TRBD2. The CDR3 region reads CAWSLGLAPTDTQYF. The bases read TGTGCCTGGAGCCTCGGACTAGCGCCCACAGATACGCAGTATTTT.